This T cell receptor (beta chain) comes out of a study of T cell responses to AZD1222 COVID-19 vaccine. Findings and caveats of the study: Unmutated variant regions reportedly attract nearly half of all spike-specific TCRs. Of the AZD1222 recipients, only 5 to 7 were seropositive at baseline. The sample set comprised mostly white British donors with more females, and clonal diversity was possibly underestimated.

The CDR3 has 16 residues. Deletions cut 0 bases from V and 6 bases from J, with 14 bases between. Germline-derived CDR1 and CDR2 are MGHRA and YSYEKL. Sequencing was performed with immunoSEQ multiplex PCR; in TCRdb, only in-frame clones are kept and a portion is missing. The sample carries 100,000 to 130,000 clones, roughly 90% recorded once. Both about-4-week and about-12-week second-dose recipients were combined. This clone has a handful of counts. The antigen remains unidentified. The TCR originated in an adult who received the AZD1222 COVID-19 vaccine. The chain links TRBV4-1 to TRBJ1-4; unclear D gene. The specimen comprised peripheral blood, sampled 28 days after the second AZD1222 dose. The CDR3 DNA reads TGCGCCAGCAGCCAAGATAGCAAGGTGGTGTATGAAAAACTGTTTTTT. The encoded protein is CASSQDSKVVYEKLFF.